This TCR beta chain was retrieved from a study of T cells in Graves' hyperthyroidism and ophthalmopathy. General study findings and limits: Ophthalmopathy was identified by the model a median about 6.8 months ahead of onset. Most clonotypes that expanded in the thyroid above 0.001 also showed up in blood.

Germline assignment: CDR1 DFQATT and CDR2 SNEGSKA (reference sequence). The CDR3 contains 14 residues. V lost 6 bases and J lost 5; bases outside the gene matches: 11. Amplification yielded TCR beta CDR3 regions, with RNA transcripts as the source. RT-PCR in the first round (using the HTBI primer set) targeted the TCR CDR3. Via MiXCR, TCRdb re-called the multiplex PCR reads, giving one row per CDR3 protein. The table shows a few hundred thousand distinct CDR3 sequences, with approximately 14% occurring only once. This clonotype was observed many times. Its antigen is undetermined. Patients having uncontrolled infection, another autoimmune disease, pregnancy or lactation were not included.

This receptor was identified in a woman between 18 and 29 years old with Graves' hyperthyroidism that later progressed to Graves' ophthalmopathy. This rearrangement joins TRBV20-1 to TRBJ1-1, with TRBD1 identical over 8 bases. The sample comprised blood. The CDR3 sequence is CSASDRGGRTEAFF. The CDR3 nucleotides read TGCAGTGCAAGTGACAGGGGAGGAAGGACTGAAGCTTTCTTT.